A single sample is the source of the 25 T cell receptor beta chains below, sequenced in a study of cytomegalovirus exposure and HLA in healthy donors. Primers for the PCR totalled 60 Vbeta and 13 Jbeta. Some clones are missing from TCRdb's copy, which holds only in-frame ones; the method was immunoSEQ multiplex PCR. This table has about 130,000 clones, approximately 83% appearing once. Sequenced input: PBMCs. These receptors all come from a girl aged 2 to 10 in good health and CMV-seronegative.

CDR3 coding DNA: TGTGCCAGCAGCGTGAGGGGGACCACCGGGGAGCTGTTTTTT. Amino acid sequence: CASSVRGTTGELFF. The V gene is TRBV9, the J gene TRBJ2-2, with D perhaps matching TRBD1 (6 bases). CDR3 length: 14 residues. Trimming removed 2 bases at V and 4 bases at J, with 9 bases between. Germline CDR1 reads SGDLS; CDR2 reads YYNGEE.

The J gene is TRBJ2-3, the V gene TRBV27, with D tentatively TRBD2 (5 bases). The ends were cut back, 4 bases at V and 1 base at J, with 12 bases in the middle. Germline V gene lookup returns CDR1 MNHEY and CDR2 SMNVEV (reference sequence). The CDR3 loop spans 15 amino acids. CDR3 nucleotides: TGTGCCAGCAGTTCTCGAGCGGTCCGCACAGATACGCAGTATTTT. Amino acid sequence: CASSSRAVRTDTQYF.

The chain combines TRBV2 with TRBJ2-3; 7 bases agree with TRBD2. V was clipped by 8 bases and J by 2 bases; unmatched bases: 10. Germline V CDR1 and CDR2: SNHLY, FYNNEI. The CDR3 covers 15 residues. The CDR3: CASRRPGLLTDTQYF. The DNA of the CDR3 is TGTGCCAGCCGTCGCCCGGGACTACTCACAGATACGCAGTATTTT.

The chain combines TRBV13 with TRBJ2-3, with TRBD2 matching 12 bases. With 5 bases clipped from V and 5 bases from J, the junction kept 11 bases outside the gene matches. The CDR3 is 17 amino acids. The germline gives CDR1 PRHDT, CDR2 FYEKMQ (reference sequence). Here the CDR3 reads CASSTRLAGVNRDTQYF. In DNA, the CDR3 is TGTGCCAGCAGCACCCGACTAGCGGGAGTCAATCGAGATACGCAGTATTTT. The variable domain in full, completed from reference TRBV13 and TRBJ2-3, reads AAGVIQSPRHLIKEKRETATLKCYPIPRHDTVYWYQQGPGQDPQFLISFYEKMQSDKGSIPDRFSAQQFSDYHSELNMSSLELGDSALYFCASSTRLAGVNRDTQYFGPGTRLTVL.

This clone was observed a few times. CDR3 sequence: CASSPQWGGYNEQFF. CDR3 coding DNA: TGTGCCAGCAGCCCTCAATGGGGGGGCTACAATGAGCAGTTCTTC. V usage is TRBV7-2 and J usage is TRBJ2-1, with 7 nucleotides matching TRBD2. The CDR3 has 15 residues. With V trimmed by 5 bases and J by 3 bases, 7 bases remained unmatched. Per germline, CDR1 SGHTA and CDR2 FQGNSA.

The genes are TRBV4-1 and TRBJ2-3, with 10 bases lining up with TRBD2. There are 16 residues in the CDR3. The germline gives CDR1 MGHRA, CDR2 YSYEKL. Trimming took 4 bases from V and 2 from J; bases not matched to a gene: 6. The CDR3 protein is CASSLRLAGFTDTQYF. CDR3 sequence (DNA): TGCGCCAGCAGCCTCCGACTAGCGGGTTTCACAGATACGCAGTATTTT.

This chain uses TRBV7-3 with TRBJ2-2; tentative D call: TRBD1 (5 bases). CDR3 size: 13 residues. The germline gives CDR1 SGHTA, CDR2 FQGTGA. The V end was cut by 2 bases, the J end by 5 bases, with 6 bases between. Written as DNA, the CDR3 is TGTGCCAGCAGCTTATCAGGGACCGGGGAGCTGTTTTTT. Protein: CASSLSGTGELFF.

This chain connects TRBV30 to TRBJ1-6; the D gene is possibly TRBD1 (5 bases). This CDR3 has 14 amino acids. V lost 3 bases and J 7 bases, leaving 13 bases between the germline ends. The V gene's germline CDR1 is GTSNPN and CDR2 SVGIG (reference sequence). The DNA of the CDR3 is TGTGCCTGGAGCAACCAGGGTGGGAATTCACCCCTCCACTTT. This encodes CAWSNQGGNSPLHF.

The chain combines TRBV28 with TRBJ2-7; TRBD1 agrees at 7 bases. Germline V lookup: CDR1 MDHEN, CDR2 SYDVKM. After removal of 5 bases from V and 3 bases from J, the junction contained 13 bases not matched to a gene. The length of the CDR3 is 16 residues. The CDR3 DNA sequence: TGTGCCAGCAGTGGATCGACAGGGCGGTCCCTCTACGAGCAGTACTTC. This sequence encodes CASSGSTGRSLYEQYF.

The rearrangement uses TRBV11-3 and TRBJ2-3; D gene ambiguous. The V and J ends lost 1 base and 6 bases respectively, with 11 bases between them. Germline lookup yields CDR1 SGHNT and CDR2 YENEEA. CDR3 length: 14 amino acids. Written as DNA, the CDR3 is TGTGCCAGCAGCTTAGTTAAATCTTCGGATACGCAGTATTTT. This gives the protein CASSLVKSSDTQYF.

This rearrangement joins TRBV7-6 to TRBJ2-2, with TRBD1 matching 10 bases. V shed 5 bases and J 4 bases; nucleotides not matched to a gene: 7. This CDR3 comprises 16 residues. Germline values: CDR1 SGHVS, CDR2 FNYEAQ. The CDR3 is CASSARQGAGTGELFF. DNA of the CDR3: TGTGCCAGCAGCGCCCGACAGGGGGCTGGCACCGGGGAGCTGTTTTTT.

The chain links TRBV7-6 to TRBJ2-5; D might be TRBD1 (5 bases). V lost 1 base to trimming and J lost 0 bases, with 9 bases between them. This CDR3 has 15 amino acids. The V gene's germline CDR1 is SGHVS and CDR2 FNYEAQ. The CDR3 region is CASSLVQGNQETQYF. CDR3 nucleotide sequence: TGTGCCAGCAGCTTAGTGCAGGGAAACCAAGAGACCCAGTACTTC.

The chain has TRBV12-5 and TRBJ2-1, with D unresolved. Deletions cut 2 bases from V and 5 bases from J, with 7 bases between. The CDR3 totals 13 residues. Looked up from germline, CDR1 is LGHNT and CDR2 is FRNRAP. The CDR3 here is CASGLIVDNEQFF. Here the CDR3 DNA reads TGTGCTAGTGGTTTGATCGTCGACAATGAGCAGTTCTTC.

The chain carries TRBV30 and TRBJ1-4, with D uncertain. CDR3 size: 14 residues. Looked up from germline, CDR1 is GTSNPN and CDR2 is SVGIG (reference sequence). V lost 3 bases and J lost 2, with 10 bases in between. CDR3 sequence (DNA): TGTGCCTGGAGCCTGACTTCTACTAATGAAAAACTGTTTTTT. Translating gives CAWSLTSTNEKLFF.

The chain links TRBV5-6 to TRBJ2-5; TRBD2 matches at 8 bases. With V trimmed by 4 bases and J by 5 bases, 7 bases remained unmatched. Per the germline V gene, CDR1 is SGHDT and CDR2 is YYEEEE. This CDR3 contains 14 residues. CDR3 nucleotide sequence: TGTGCCAGCAGCCGGGGACTAGTGGGGGAGACCCAGTACTTC. Amino acid sequence: CASSRGLVGETQYF. Complete variable domain (other parts from reference TRBV5-6 and TRBJ2-5): DAGVTQSPTHLIKTRGQQVTLRCSPKSGHDTVSWYQQALGQGPQFIFQYYEEEERQRGNFPDRFSGHQFPNYSSELNVNALLLGDSALYLCASSRGLVGETQYFGPGTRLLVL.

The V call is TRBV30, the J call TRBJ1-3; D unresolved. V shed 8 bases and J shed 0 bases, with 11 bases lying between them. This CDR3 contains 13 residues. CDR1 and CDR2 (germline): GTSNPN, SVGIG (reference sequence). This CDR3 is CARNEGSGNTIYF. The CDR3 region has the DNA TGTGCCAGGAACGAGGGCTCTGGAAACACCATATATTTT.

This clone was seen a handful of times. The chain employs TRBV15 and TRBJ1-1; D is undetermined. The germline CDR1 and CDR2 sequences are LNHNV and YYDKDF (reference sequence). Trimming took off 0 bases at V and 4 bases at J, with 9 bases between the two ends. This CDR3 contains 14 residues. The CDR3 DNA reads TGTGCCACCAGCAGAGATGACTCGGGCACTGAAGCTTTCTTT. Translated: CATSRDDSGTEAFF.

The sample holds one count of this clone. This rearrangement joins TRBV6-5 to TRBJ1-3, with D possibly being TRBD1 (6 bases). Germline loops: CDR1 MNHEY, CDR2 SVGAGI. The CDR3 has 15 amino acids. V shed 6 bases and J shed 0 bases, with 12 bases lying between them. The CDR3, as DNA: TGTGCCAGCAGCAGCGACAGGTTCTCTGGAAACACCATATATTTT. It codes for CASSSDRFSGNTIYF.

V usage is TRBV28 and J usage is TRBJ2-5; the D gene is possibly TRBD1 (6 bases). The V end was cut by 2 bases, the J end by 5 bases, with 6 bases between. The CDR3 is made up of 12 amino acids. The germline CDR1 and CDR2 sequences are MDHEN and SYDVKM. The DNA for the CDR3 is TGTGCCAGCAGTTTAACAGGGGAGACCCAGTACTTC. This codes for CASSLTGETQYF.

V and J are TRBV9 and TRBJ2-7; D remains unclear. CDR1 SGDLS and CDR2 YYNGEE come from the germline V gene. V lost 0 bases and J 2 bases, leaving 9 bases between the germline ends. The CDR3 loop spans 14 amino acids. CDR3 sequence: CASSVGLSAYEQYF. CDR3 bases: TGTGCCAGCAGCGTAGGACTTTCCGCCTACGAGCAGTACTTC.

The chain couples TRBV11-2 to TRBJ2-1, with a weak D call TRBD2 (5 bases). This CDR3 is 15 amino acids long. Trimming left V 5 bases short and J 0 bases short, with 11 bases between. CDR1 is SGHAT and CDR2 is FQNNGV in the germline V gene. The CDR3, as DNA: TGTGCCAGCAGCGGGGTAGCGAGCTCCTACAATGAGCAGTTCTTC. Translating gives CASSGVASSYNEQFF.

The rearrangement links TRBV29-1 to TRBJ2-5, with D unresolved. With 4 bases removed from V and 5 bases from J, the gap between germline ends came to 11 bases. This CDR3 contains 12 residues. Per germline, CDR1 SQVTM and CDR2 ANQGSEA. The CDR3 DNA reads as TGCAGCGTTGTGGGCTACAAGGAGACCCAGTACTTC. It specifies CSVVGYKETQYF.

This clone turned up a few times. V is TRBV7-8 and J is TRBJ2-3; 7 bases match TRBD1. The CDR3 loop spans 14 amino acids. The germline gives CDR1 SGHVS, CDR2 FQNEAQ. The V segment lost 5 bases and the J segment 7 bases; nucleotides outside the gene matches: 9. CDR3 in amino acids: CASSPTGSVNTQYF. The CDR3 DNA sequence: TGTGCCAGCAGCCCGACAGGGTCGGTAAATACGCAGTATTTT. The variable domain in full, completed from reference TRBV7-8 and TRBJ2-3, reads GAGVSQSPRYKVAKRGQDVALRCDPISGHVSLFWYQQALGQGPEFLTYFQNEAQLDKSGLPSDRFFAERPEGSVSTLKIQRTQQEDSAVYLCASSPTGSVNTQYFGPGTRLTVL.

The chain employs TRBV6-5 and TRBJ1-5; 9 positions agree with TRBD1. The CDR3 has 16 residues. Germline-derived CDR1 and CDR2 are MNHEY and SVGAGI. V trimming: 4 bases; J trimming: 6 bases; junction bases outside the gene matches: 10. CDR3 DNA sequence: TGTGCCAGCAGTTCTCTCCGGGACAGGGCGGGTCAGCCCCAGCATTTT. As protein: CASSSLRDRAGQPQHF.

This chain joins TRBV18 and TRBJ1-3; 9 bases map to TRBD1. The CDR3 length is 20 residues. CDR1 is KGHSH, CDR2 LQKENI, per germline. The V and J ends lost 0 bases and 0 bases, in that order; junction bases with no gene match: 12. The CDR3 protein is CASSPPWDREGLSSGNTIYF. The CDR3 region has the DNA TGTGCCAGCTCACCACCTTGGGACAGGGAAGGATTGAGCTCTGGAAACACCATATATTTT.